These 18 T cell receptor beta chains originate from one sample sequenced in a study of radiation and T cells in renal cell carcinoma. The time point is: baseline pretreatment blood. Treatment of the sample: 15 Gy SBRT to primary tumor, nephrectomy 4 weeks later. The protocol was immunoSEQ multiplex PCR, while the TCRdb copy is restricted to in-frame clones and leaves out a portion. The data show about 91,000 clones, 82% seen once. The material sequenced was blood, taken from a patient whose treatment included radiotherapy and nephrectomy. The receptors were sampled from a man aged 55 to 70 with renal cell carcinoma.

The chain joins TRBV5-6 to TRBJ2-1, with 8 bases identical to TRBD2. The germline gives CDR1 SGHDT, CDR2 YYEEEE. V shed 2 bases and J 7 bases; nucleotides not matched to a gene: 8. This CDR3 spans 15 amino acids. As DNA, the CDR3 is TGTGCCAGCAGCTTATTCGCGGGAGGATTGAATGAGCAGTTCTTC. Its translation is CASSLFAGGLNEQFF.

This clone was recorded only once. The chain is built from TRBV5-1 and TRBJ2-1; 9 bases match TRBD1. The junction had 1 base not matched to a gene; V was cut back by 1 base and J by 2 bases. This CDR3 has 15 residues. Looked up from germline, CDR1 is SGHRS and CDR2 is YFSETQ. Written as DNA, the CDR3 is TGCGCCAGCAGCTTGCGACAGGGGGCCTACAATGAGCAGTTCTTC. Its protein product is CASSLRQGAYNEQFF.

The CDR3 coding sequence is TGCAGCGTTGTGTCCCCACCTAAGTTCAGAGCTAACACTGAAGCTTTCTTT. Translation gives CSVVSPPKFRANTEAFF. The chain carries TRBV29-1 and TRBJ1-1; D unresolved. CDR1 and CDR2 from the germline V gene are SQVTM and ANQGSEA. CDR3 length equals 17 residues. Trimming removed 4 bases at V and 2 bases at J, with 23 bases between.

The chain is built from TRBV6-1 and TRBJ1-2; 9 bases agree with TRBD1. Germline loops: CDR1 MNHNS, CDR2 SASEGT. This CDR3 contains 15 residues. The V and J ends lost 2 bases and 5 bases, in that order; junction bases with no gene match: 6. CDR3 amino acids: CASSELRTGAYGYTF. Here the CDR3 DNA reads TGTGCCAGCAGTGAACTTAGGACAGGGGCGTATGGCTACACCTTC.

The table lists this clone with a count of one. At one of its ends the junction is not consistent with the germline gene, which may arise from a read error. The chain links TRBV5-8 to TRBJ1-2; 7 bases match TRBD1. The CDR3 runs to 14 residues. Germline lookup yields CDR1 SGHTS and CDR2 YDEGEE. The CDR3 region is CASSQGGSRYGYTF. Here the CDR3 DNA reads TGCGCCAGCAGCCAGGGGGGAAGTCGCTATGGCTACACCTTC.

The V gene is TRBV27, the J gene TRBJ2-5; 7 bases map to TRBD2. Germline V CDR1 and CDR2: MNHEY, SMNVEV (reference sequence). The CDR3 is made up of 13 amino acids. With V trimmed by 4 bases and J by 2 bases, 1 base remained unmatched. The DNA for the CDR3 is TGTGCCAGCAGTTGGGAGGGGCAAGAGACCCAGTACTTC. Translating it yields CASSWEGQETQYF.

The sample holds one count of this clone. This chain joins TRBV11-2 and TRBJ2-2, with TRBD1 matching over 7 bases. CDR3 size: 12 residues. V lost 11 bases and J lost 7; bases outside the gene matches: 7. Per germline, CDR1 SGHAT and CDR2 FQNNGV. The CDR3 sequence: CALIDRDGELFF. The CDR3 DNA sequence: TGTGCCTTGATTGACAGGGACGGGGAGCTGTTTTTT.

V is TRBV27 and J is TRBJ2-7, with 7 bases identical to TRBD1. This CDR3 is built from 14 residues. The germline V gene has CDR1 MNHEY and CDR2 SMNVEV (reference sequence). J was trimmed by 0 bases and V by 5 bases; bases with no gene match: 4. The CDR3 coding sequence is TGTGCCAGCAGTCGAACAGGGGACTCCTACGAGCAGTACTTC. The encoded protein is CASSRTGDSYEQYF.

The chain recombines TRBV4-1 with TRBJ2-1; 11 bases align to TRBD2. CDR1 is MGHRA and CDR2 is YSYEKL in the germline V gene. The CDR3 covers 18 residues. J lost 4 bases, V lost 0 bases, and 8 bases had no gene match. As DNA, the CDR3 is TGCGCCAGCAGCCAAGACCCGCCCGGGACTAGCGGATACAATGAGCAGTTCTTC. Its translation is CASSQDPPGTSGYNEQFF.

The chain carries TRBV27 and TRBJ2-7; 7 nucleotides match TRBD1. The CDR3 totals 14 residues. Germline assignment: CDR1 MNHEY and CDR2 SMNVEV (reference sequence). Losses at the gene ends were 3 bases for V and 1 base for J; bases not matched to a gene: 3. The CDR3 spells CASSLDRSSYEQYF. The CDR3, as DNA: TGTGCCAGCAGTTTGGACAGGTCTTCCTACGAGCAGTACTTC.

The chain recombines TRBV19 with TRBJ2-1, with TRBD1 as a possible D gene (6 bases). The CDR3 covers 15 residues. Germline-derived CDR1 and CDR2 are LNHDA and SQIVND (reference sequence). V was clipped by 6 bases and J by 4 bases, with 16 bases between them. The CDR3 sequence: CASSIHWGRYNEQFF. Written as DNA, the CDR3 is TGTGCCAGTAGCATCCATTGGGGGCGGTACAATGAGCAGTTCTTC.

A single count supports this clone. This chain links TRBV14 with TRBJ2-5; D gene uncertain. This CDR3 is 15 amino acids long. CDR1 SGHDN and CDR2 FVKESK come from the germline V gene. V was trimmed by 1 base and J by 4 bases, leaving 13 bases between them. The CDR3 here is CASSQARGDGETQYF. The CDR3 region has the DNA TGTGCCAGCAGCCAAGCCCGCGGAGATGGAGAGACCCAGTACTTC.

This clone rates as medium-sized (0.01 to 0.1%). The genes are TRBV11-3 and TRBJ2-2; perhaps D is TRBD1 or TRBD2 (5 bases each). Trimming took 1 base from V and 5 from J, leaving 8 bases between them. The CDR3 runs to 14 residues. Germline assignment: CDR1 SGHNT and CDR2 YENEEA. CDR3 amino acids: CASSLVGDTGELFF. In nucleotides, the CDR3 is TGTGCCAGCAGCTTAGTGGGGGATACCGGGGAGCTGTTTTTT.

This chain links TRBV7-2 with TRBJ2-1, with a possible D match to TRBD1 (5 bases). V lost 5 bases to trimming and J lost 1 base, with 15 bases between them. The CDR3 sequence is 16 residues long. The germline CDR1 and CDR2 sequences are SGHTA and FQGNSA. CDR3 DNA sequence: TGTGCCAGCAGCCAACTACCCCCAGGGTCCTACAATGAGCAGTTCTTC. Its protein product is CASSQLPPGSYNEQFF.

CDR3 sequence: CASSDNPRGYGYTF. CDR3 DNA: TGTGCCAGCAGTGATAACCCACGGGGCTATGGCTACACCTTC. The gene calls are TRBV2 and TRBJ1-2; D not resolved. The length of the CDR3 is 14 residues. Germline V gene data show CDR1 as SNHLY and CDR2 as FYNNEI. The V end was cut by 3 bases, the J end by 4 bases, with 12 bases between.

This clone was counted a few times. This chain connects TRBV4-3 to TRBJ2-6; 10 nucleotides line up with TRBD1. With V trimmed by 4 bases and J by 1 base, 4 bases remained unmatched. The V gene's germline CDR1 is LGHNA and CDR2 YSLEER. This CDR3 is built from 17 residues. CDR3 protein: CASSRTGGASGANVLTF. In nucleotides, the CDR3 is TGCGCCAGCAGCCGGACAGGGGGGGCGTCTGGGGCCAACGTCCTGACTTTC.

The CDR3 here is CASSLAQAAILYNEQFF. DNA for the CDR3: TGCGCCAGCAGCTTGGCTCAAGCGGCTATTCTCTACAATGAGCAGTTCTTC. The rearrangement links TRBV5-1 to TRBJ2-1; possibly TRBD2 for D (5 bases). The V gene's germline CDR1 is SGHRS and CDR2 YFSETQ. V was clipped by 0 bases and J by 3 bases, with 16 bases between them. CDR3 size: 17 residues.

This chain links TRBV19 with TRBJ2-3; D is unclear. Per the germline V gene, CDR1 is LNHDA and CDR2 is SQIVND (reference sequence). The ends were cut back, 5 bases at V and 6 bases at J, with 9 bases in the middle. The CDR3 covers 12 residues. CDR3 in amino acids: CASSSYMDTQYF. The CDR3 region has the DNA TGTGCCAGTAGTTCCTACATGGATACGCAGTATTTT.